This T cell receptor (beta chain) was found in a study of cytomegalovirus exposure and HLA in healthy donors. Notes on the study in general: In a later analysis, HLA-C alleles had the fewest associated TCRs, DRB1 alleles the most.

PCR primers comprised 60 Vbeta and 13 Jbeta primers. This table comes from immunoSEQ multiplex PCR, and its TCRdb copy is limited to in-frame clones, with some not included. The sample contains 150,000 to 200,000 clones, over 75% of which appear only once. CDR1 is SGHRS, CDR2 YFSETQ, per germline. The CDR3 contains 15 residues. Trimming shortened V by 1 base and J by 5 bases, and 13 bases separated the two germline ends. Details on this clone: Antigen specificity is unknown.

This TCR was sampled from a man between 18 and 35 years old in good health and CMV-seronegative. The J gene is TRBJ1-5, the V gene TRBV5-1; D not resolved. Sequenced input: PBMCs. The CDR3 DNA follows: TGCGCCAGCAGCTTGCATCCGGGAGGAGATCAGCCCCAGCATTTT. Translating gives CASSLHPGGDQPQHF.